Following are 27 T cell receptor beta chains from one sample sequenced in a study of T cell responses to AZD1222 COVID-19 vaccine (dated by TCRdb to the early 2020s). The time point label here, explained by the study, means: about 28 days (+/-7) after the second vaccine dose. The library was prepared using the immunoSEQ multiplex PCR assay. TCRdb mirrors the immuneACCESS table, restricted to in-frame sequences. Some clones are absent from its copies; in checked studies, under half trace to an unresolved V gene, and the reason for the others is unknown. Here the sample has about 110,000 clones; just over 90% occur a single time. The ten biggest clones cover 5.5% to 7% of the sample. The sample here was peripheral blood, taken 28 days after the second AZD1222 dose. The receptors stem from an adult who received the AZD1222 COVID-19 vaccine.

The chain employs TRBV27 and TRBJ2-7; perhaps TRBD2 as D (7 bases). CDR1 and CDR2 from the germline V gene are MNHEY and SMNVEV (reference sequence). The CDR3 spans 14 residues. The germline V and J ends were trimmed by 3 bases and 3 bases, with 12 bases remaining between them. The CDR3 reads CASSLAGANYEQYF. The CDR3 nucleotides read TGTGCCAGCAGTTTGGCGGGGGCCAACTACGAGCAGTACTTC.

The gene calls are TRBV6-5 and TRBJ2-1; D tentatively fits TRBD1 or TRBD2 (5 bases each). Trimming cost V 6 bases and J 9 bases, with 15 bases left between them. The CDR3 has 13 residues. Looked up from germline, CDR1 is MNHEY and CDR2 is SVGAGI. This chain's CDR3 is CASSQPPGPEQFF. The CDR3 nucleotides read TGTGCCAGCAGCCAACCCCCGGGGCCTGAGCAGTTCTTC.

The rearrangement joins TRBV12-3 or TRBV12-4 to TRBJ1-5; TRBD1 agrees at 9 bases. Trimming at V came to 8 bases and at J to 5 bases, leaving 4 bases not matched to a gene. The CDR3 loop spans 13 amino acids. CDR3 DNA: TGTGCCAGCCGGGGACAGGGACATCAGCCCCAGCATTTT. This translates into CASRGQGHQPQHF.

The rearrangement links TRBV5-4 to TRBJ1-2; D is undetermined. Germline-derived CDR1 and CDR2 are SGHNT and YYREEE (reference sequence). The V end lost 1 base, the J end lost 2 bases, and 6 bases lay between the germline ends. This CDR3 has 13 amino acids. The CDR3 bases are TGTGCCAGCAGCTTGCGCAACAACTATGGCTACACCTTC. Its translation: CASSLRNNYGYTF.

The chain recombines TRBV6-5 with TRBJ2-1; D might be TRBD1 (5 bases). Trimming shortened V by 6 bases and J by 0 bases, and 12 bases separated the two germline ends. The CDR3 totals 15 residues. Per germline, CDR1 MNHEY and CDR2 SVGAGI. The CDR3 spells CASRTTASSYNEQFF. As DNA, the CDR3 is TGTGCCAGCAGAACGACAGCGAGCTCCTACAATGAGCAGTTCTTC.

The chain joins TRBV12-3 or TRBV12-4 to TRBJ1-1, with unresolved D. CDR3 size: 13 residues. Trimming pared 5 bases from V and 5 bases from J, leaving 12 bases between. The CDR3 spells CASSPGGMTEAFF. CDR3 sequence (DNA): TGTGCCAGCAGTCCCGGAGGAATGACTGAAGCTTTCTTT.

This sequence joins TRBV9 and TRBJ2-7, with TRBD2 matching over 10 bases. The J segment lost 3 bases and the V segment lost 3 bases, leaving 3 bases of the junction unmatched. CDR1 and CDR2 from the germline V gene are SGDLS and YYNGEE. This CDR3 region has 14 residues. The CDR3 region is CASSAASGSYEQYF. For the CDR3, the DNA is TGTGCCAGCAGCGCTGCTAGCGGGAGCTACGAGCAGTACTTC. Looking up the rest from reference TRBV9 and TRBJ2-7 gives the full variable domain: DSGVTQTPKHLITATGQRVTLRCSPRSGDLSVYWYQQSLDQGLQFLIQYYNGEERAKGNILERFSAQQFPDLHSELNLSSLELGDSALYFCASSAASGSYEQYFGPGTRLTVT.

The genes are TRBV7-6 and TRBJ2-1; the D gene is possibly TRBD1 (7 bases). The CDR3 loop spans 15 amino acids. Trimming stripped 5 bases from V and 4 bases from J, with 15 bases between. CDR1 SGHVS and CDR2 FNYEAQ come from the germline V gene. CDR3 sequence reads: CASSRGGGSYNEQFF. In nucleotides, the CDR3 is TGTGCCAGCAGCCGAGGAGGGGGCAGTTACAATGAGCAGTTCTTC.

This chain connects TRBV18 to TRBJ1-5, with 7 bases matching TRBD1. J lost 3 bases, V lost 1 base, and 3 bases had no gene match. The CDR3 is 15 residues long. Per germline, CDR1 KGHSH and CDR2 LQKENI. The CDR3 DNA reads TGTGCCAGCTCACCACGCCAGGGGGACAATCAGCCCCAGCATTTT. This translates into CASSPRQGDNQPQHF.

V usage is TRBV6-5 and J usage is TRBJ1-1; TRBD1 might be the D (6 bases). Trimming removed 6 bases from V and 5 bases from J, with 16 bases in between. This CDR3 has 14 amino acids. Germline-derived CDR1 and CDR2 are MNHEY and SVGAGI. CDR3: CASRTGQFSTEAFF. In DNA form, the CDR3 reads TGTGCCAGCAGAACCGGACAGTTTTCGACTGAAGCTTTCTTT.

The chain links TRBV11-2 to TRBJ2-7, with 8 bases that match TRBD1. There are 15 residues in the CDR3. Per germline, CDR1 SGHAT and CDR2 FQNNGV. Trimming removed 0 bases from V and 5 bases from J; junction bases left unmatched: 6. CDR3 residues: CASSLEDRELHEQYF. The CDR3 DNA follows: TGTGCCAGCAGCTTAGAGGACAGGGAGCTCCACGAGCAGTACTTC.

The CDR3 sequence is CASSLERAGRAGDTQYF. The CDR3 DNA reads TGTGCCAGCAGCTTAGAGCGGGCCGGGAGGGCCGGAGATACGCAGTATTTT. The rearrangement uses TRBV11-3 and TRBJ2-3; TRBD2 matches 8 bases. The CDR3 loop spans 17 amino acids. V gave up 0 bases and J gave up 5 bases; unmatched junction bases: 10. The germline gives CDR1 SGHNT, CDR2 YENEEA. The whole variable domain, remainder taken from reference TRBV11-3 and TRBJ2-3, is EAGVVQSPRYKIIEKKQPVAFWCNPISGHNTLYWYLQNLGQGPELLIRYENEEAVDDSQLPKDRFSAERLKGVDSTLKIQPAELGDSAVYLCASSLERAGRAGDTQYFGPGTRLTVL.

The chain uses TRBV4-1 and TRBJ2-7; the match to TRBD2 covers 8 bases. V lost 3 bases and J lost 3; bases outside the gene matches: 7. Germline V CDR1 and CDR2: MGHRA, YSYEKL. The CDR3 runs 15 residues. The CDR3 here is CASSHVREAFYEQYF. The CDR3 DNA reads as TGCGCCAGCAGCCATGTGCGGGAGGCCTTCTACGAGCAGTACTTC.

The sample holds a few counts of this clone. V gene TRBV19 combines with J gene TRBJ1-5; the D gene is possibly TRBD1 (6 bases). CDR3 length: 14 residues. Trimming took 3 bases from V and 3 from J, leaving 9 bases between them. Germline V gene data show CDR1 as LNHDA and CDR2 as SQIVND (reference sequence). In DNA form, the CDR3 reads TGTGCCAGTAGTATTGGACAGTTCAATCAGCCCCAGCATTTT. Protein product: CASSIGQFNQPQHF.

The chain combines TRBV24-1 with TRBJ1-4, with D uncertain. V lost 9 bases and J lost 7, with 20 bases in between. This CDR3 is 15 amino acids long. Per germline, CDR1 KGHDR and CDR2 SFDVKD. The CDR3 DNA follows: TGTGCCACCGCGGCCGCTGACTCTACGCCTGAAAAACTGTTTTTT. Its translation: CATAAADSTPEKLFF.

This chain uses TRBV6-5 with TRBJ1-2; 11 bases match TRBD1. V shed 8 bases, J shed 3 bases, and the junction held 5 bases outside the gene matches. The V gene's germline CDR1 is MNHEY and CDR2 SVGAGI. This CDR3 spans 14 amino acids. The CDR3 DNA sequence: TGTGCCAGCGGTTGGGACAGGGGGGACTATGGCTACACCTTC. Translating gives CASGWDRGDYGYTF.

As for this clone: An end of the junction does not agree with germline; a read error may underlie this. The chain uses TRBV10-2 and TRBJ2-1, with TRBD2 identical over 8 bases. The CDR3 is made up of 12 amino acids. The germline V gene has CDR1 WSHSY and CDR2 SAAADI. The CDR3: CASSPSSGSLVF. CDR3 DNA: TGCGCCAGCAGTCCTTCGAGCGGGAGTCTGGTCTTC.

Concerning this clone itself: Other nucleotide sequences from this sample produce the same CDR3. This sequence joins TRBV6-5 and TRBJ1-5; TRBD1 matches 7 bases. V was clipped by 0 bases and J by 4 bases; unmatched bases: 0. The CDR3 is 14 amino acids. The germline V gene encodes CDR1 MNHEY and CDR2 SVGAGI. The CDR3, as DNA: TGTGCCAGCAGTTACTCCAGGGGGAATCAGCCCCAGCATTTT. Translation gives CASSYSRGNQPQHF.

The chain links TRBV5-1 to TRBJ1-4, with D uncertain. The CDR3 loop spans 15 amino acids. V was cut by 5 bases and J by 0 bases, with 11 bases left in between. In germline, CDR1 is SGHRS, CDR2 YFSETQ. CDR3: CASSTGPATNEKLFF. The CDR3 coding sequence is TGCGCCAGCAGTACCGGGCCTGCAACTAATGAAAAACTGTTTTTT.

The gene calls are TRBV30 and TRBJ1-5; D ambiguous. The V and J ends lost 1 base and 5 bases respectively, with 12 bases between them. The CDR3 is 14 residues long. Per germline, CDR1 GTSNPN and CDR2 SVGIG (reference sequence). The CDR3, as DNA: TGTGCCTGGAGTGAATCGGCGGGCGATCAGCCCCAGCATTTT. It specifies CAWSESAGDQPQHF.

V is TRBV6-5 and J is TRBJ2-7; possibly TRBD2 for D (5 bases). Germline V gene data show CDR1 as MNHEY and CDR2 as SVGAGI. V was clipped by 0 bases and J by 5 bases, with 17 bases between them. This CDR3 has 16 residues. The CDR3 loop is CASSYSSTTRVHEQYF. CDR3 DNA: TGTGCCAGCAGTTACTCATCGACCACGAGGGTTCACGAGCAGTACTTC.

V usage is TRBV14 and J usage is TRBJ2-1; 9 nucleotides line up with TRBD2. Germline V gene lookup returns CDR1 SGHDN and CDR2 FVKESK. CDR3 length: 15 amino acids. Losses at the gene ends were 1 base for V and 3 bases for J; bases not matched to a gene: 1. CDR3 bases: TGTGCCAGCAGCCAAGTAGCGGGAGACTACAATGAGCAGTTCTTC. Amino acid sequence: CASSQVAGDYNEQFF. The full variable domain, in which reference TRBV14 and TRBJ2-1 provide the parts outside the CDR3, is EAGVTQFPSHSVIEKGQTVTLRCDPISGHDNLYWYRRVMGKEIKFLLHFVKESKQDESGMPNNRFLAERTGGTYSTLKVQPAELEDSGVYFCASSQVAGDYNEQFFGPGTRLTVL.

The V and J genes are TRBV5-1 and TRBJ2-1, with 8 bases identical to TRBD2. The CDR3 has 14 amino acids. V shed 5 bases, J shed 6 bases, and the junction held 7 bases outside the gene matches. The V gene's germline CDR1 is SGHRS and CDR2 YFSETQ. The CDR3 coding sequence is TGCGCCAGCAGAGATGCGGGAGGTCCCAATGAGCAGTTCTTC. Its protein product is CASRDAGGPNEQFF.

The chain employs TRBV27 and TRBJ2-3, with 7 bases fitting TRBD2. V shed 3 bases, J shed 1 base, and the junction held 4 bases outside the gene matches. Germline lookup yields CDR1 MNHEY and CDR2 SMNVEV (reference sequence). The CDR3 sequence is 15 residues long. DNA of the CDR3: TGTGCCAGCAGTTTGGGGGGGTACGGCACAGATACGCAGTATTTT. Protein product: CASSLGGYGTDTQYF.

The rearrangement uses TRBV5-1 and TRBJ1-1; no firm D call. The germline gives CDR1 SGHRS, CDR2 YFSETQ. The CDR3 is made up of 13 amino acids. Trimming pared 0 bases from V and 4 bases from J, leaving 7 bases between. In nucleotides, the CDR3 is TGCGCCAGCAGCTTGGGGCAATCCACTGAAGCTTTCTTT. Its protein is CASSLGQSTEAFF.

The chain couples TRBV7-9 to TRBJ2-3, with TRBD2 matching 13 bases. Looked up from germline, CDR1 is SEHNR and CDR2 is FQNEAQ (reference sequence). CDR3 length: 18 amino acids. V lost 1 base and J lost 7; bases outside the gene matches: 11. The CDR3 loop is CASSLDGLAGEVPYTQYF. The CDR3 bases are TGTGCCAGCAGCTTAGACGGACTAGCGGGAGAGGTACCTTATACGCAGTATTTT.

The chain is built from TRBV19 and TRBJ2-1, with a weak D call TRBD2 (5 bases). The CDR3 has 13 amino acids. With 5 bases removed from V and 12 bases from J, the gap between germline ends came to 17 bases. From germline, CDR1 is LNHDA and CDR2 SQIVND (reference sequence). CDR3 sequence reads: CASSPWTRDRQFF. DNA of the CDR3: TGTGCCAGTAGTCCCTGGACTCGAGACCGGCAGTTCTTC.